The next 21 T cell receptor beta chains were all read from a single sample in a study of T cell responses to AZD1222 COVID-19 vaccine. TCRdb's table, derived via immunoSEQ multiplex PCR, lists solely in-frame clones and lacks some. This table holds about 84,000 clones, 75% to 90% found once. Material: peripheral blood, obtained on day 0 of AZD1222 vaccination. The receptor source for this set is an adult in good health.

This clone was seen just once. The chain combines TRBV28 with TRBJ1-2; the match to TRBD1 covers 9 bases. The CDR3 sequence is 15 residues long. The ends lost 5 bases at V and 7 bases at J; junction bases unmatched: 11. The germline V gene has CDR1 MDHEN and CDR2 SYDVKM. The CDR3 bases are TGTGCCAGCAGTCGCCGGGACAGGGAGATAGGTGGCTACACCTTC. It codes for CASSRRDREIGGYTF.

CDR3 protein: CASGGAGTQETQYF. The CDR3 nucleotides read TGCGCCAGCGGGGGGGCAGGTACCCAAGAGACCCAGTACTTC. The V call is TRBV5-1, the J call TRBJ2-5; a possible D gene is TRBD2 (7 bases). The germline gives CDR1 SGHRS, CDR2 YFSETQ. The CDR3 runs 14 residues. V lost 7 bases and J 1 base, leaving 14 bases between the germline ends. Variable domain in full (rest from reference TRBV5-1 and TRBJ2-5): KAGVTQTPRYLIKTRGQQVTLSCSPISGHRSVSWYQQTPGQGLQFLFEYFSETQRNKGNFPGRFSGRQFSNSRSEMNVSTLELGDSALYLCASGGAGTQETQYFGPGTRLLVL.

The genes are TRBV6-5 and TRBJ2-3, with 14 positions matching TRBD2. The CDR3 totals 14 residues. Germline-derived CDR1 and CDR2 are MNHEY and SVGAGI. With V trimmed by 6 bases and J by 6 bases, 2 bases remained unmatched. DNA for the CDR3: TGTGCCAGCAGGACTAGCGGGAGGGGGGATACGCAGTATTTT. This sequence encodes CASRTSGRGDTQYF.

This clone turned up a few times. V gene TRBV5-6 combines with J gene TRBJ1-4; tentatively, D is TRBD1 (6 bases). The CDR3 consists of 15 residues. Looked up from germline, CDR1 is SGHDT and CDR2 is YYEEEE. The germline V and J ends were trimmed by 0 bases and 7 bases, with 13 bases remaining between them. CDR3 sequence (DNA): TGTGCCAGCAGCTTGGGGGGGCGCGGCGGTGAAAAACTGTTTTTT. Its translation: CASSLGGRGGEKLFF.

The chain is built from TRBV11-3 and TRBJ2-7; 7 bases agree with TRBD1. Germline V gives CDR1 SGHNT, CDR2 YENEEA. This CDR3 region has 14 residues. J gave up 2 bases and V 3 bases, and 4 bases lay outside the gene matches. The CDR3 sequence is CASSFFGQAYEQYF. CDR3 DNA sequence: TGTGCCAGCAGCTTTTTCGGACAGGCCTACGAGCAGTACTTC. The whole variable domain, remainder taken from reference TRBV11-3 and TRBJ2-7, is EAGVVQSPRYKIIEKKQPVAFWCNPISGHNTLYWYLQNLGQGPELLIRYENEEAVDDSQLPKDRFSAERLKGVDSTLKIQPAELGDSAVYLCASSFFGQAYEQYFGPGTRLTVT.

The chain joins TRBV4-2 to TRBJ2-3; 10 positions agree with TRBD2. CDR1 LGHNA and CDR2 YNFKEQ come from the germline V gene. J gave up 4 bases and V 3 bases, and 13 bases lay outside the gene matches. The CDR3 is made up of 18 amino acids. The CDR3 DNA reads as TGTGCCAGCAGCCAGGGGGCGAGCGGGAGGGCCCCAGCAGATACGCAGTATTTT. It is translated as CASSQGASGRAPADTQYF.

This clone was seen only a few times. The rearrangement uses TRBV11-2 and TRBJ2-7; D is unclear. Per germline, CDR1 SGHAT and CDR2 FQNNGV. The length of the CDR3 is 12 residues. Trimming took 6 bases from V and 6 from J, leaving 12 bases between them. The CDR3 bases are TGTGCCAGCAGTCGCCATCTCGCCGAGCAGTACTTC. As protein: CASSRHLAEQYF.

This clone was detected once. This chain uses TRBV9 with TRBJ2-2, with 10 nucleotides matching TRBD1. V shed 4 bases, J shed 3 bases, and the junction held 9 bases outside the gene matches. CDR1 is SGDLS and CDR2 is YYNGEE in the germline V gene. The CDR3 sequence is 17 residues long. Here the CDR3 reads CASSFPRQGADTGELFF. The CDR3 coding sequence is TGTGCCAGCAGCTTCCCTCGACAGGGGGCCGACACCGGGGAGCTGTTTTTT.

The chain has TRBV25-1 and TRBJ1-6; D remains ambiguous. This CDR3 spans 14 amino acids. The V end was cut by 10 bases, the J end by 5 bases, with 15 bases between. Germline CDR1 is MGHDK and CDR2 is SYGVNS. CDR3 loop: CATAVPGNNSPLHF. CDR3 bases: TGTGCCACCGCGGTGCCAGGCAATAATTCACCCCTCCACTTT.

This chain connects TRBV5-1 to TRBJ2-7; TRBD2 matches at 15 bases. The junction had 5 bases not matched to a gene; V was cut back by 4 bases and J by 0 bases. The CDR3 is 17 amino acids. The germline V gene encodes CDR1 SGHRS and CDR2 YFSETQ. CDR3 in amino acids: CASSPGLAGGPSYEQYF. DNA of the CDR3: TGCGCCAGCAGCCCGGGACTAGCGGGAGGCCCCTCCTACGAGCAGTACTTC.

Turning to this clone: One end of the junction fails to match germline, which may point to a read error. The chain employs TRBV3-1 (or the pseudogene TRBV3-2) and TRBJ1-1; D is ambiguous. Per the germline V gene, CDR1 is LGHDT and CDR2 is YNNKEL (reference sequence). The CDR3 sequence is 13 residues long. The CDR3 reads CASSQVLTARTSF. The DNA of the CDR3 is TGTGCCAGCAGCCAAGTCTTGACGGCTCGTACTTCCTTT.

A remark on this clone: Relative to the germline gene, one junction end is altered; a read error may explain this. The CDR3 sequence is CANSPGTSIYSYEQYF. The CDR3 DNA is TGTGCCAACAGTCCCGGGACAAGTATTTACTCCTACGAGCAGTACTTC. The V and J genes are TRBV10-3 and TRBJ2-7, with a weak D call TRBD1 (6 bases). The CDR3 totals 16 residues. Germline V gene lookup returns CDR1 ENHRY and CDR2 SYGVKD.

This rearrangement joins TRBV11-2 to TRBJ2-7, with 12 bases identical to TRBD1. Germline V gene data show CDR1 as SGHAT and CDR2 as FQNNGV. The CDR3 has 14 residues. The J segment lost 6 bases and the V segment lost 4 bases, leaving 4 bases of the junction unmatched. CDR3 nucleotide sequence: TGTGCCAGCAGCTCGGGGACAGGGGGCGCCGAGCAGTACTTC. Translating it yields CASSSGTGGAEQYF.

This clone appeared once. The chain couples TRBV30 to TRBJ2-3, with 10 bases lining up with TRBD2. J lost 5 bases, V lost 2 bases, and 4 bases had no gene match. The CDR3 totals 14 residues. Germline CDR1 reads GTSNPN; CDR2 reads SVGIG (reference sequence). The CDR3 nucleotides read TGTGCCTGGAGTAGCGGGAGGGCCGTAGATACGCAGTATTTT. This encodes CAWSSGRAVDTQYF.

The chain is built from TRBV28 and TRBJ2-3; D perhaps matches TRBD2 (6 bases). This CDR3 has 16 amino acids. The V end lost 5 bases, the J end lost 2 bases, and 17 bases lay between the germline ends. Germline V gives CDR1 MDHEN, CDR2 SYDVKM. The CDR3 here is CASSPLWRDNTDTQYF. The CDR3 DNA is TGTGCCAGCAGTCCCCTGTGGCGGGATAACACAGATACGCAGTATTTT.

There are a few counts of this clone. The rearrangement joins TRBV5-4 to TRBJ2-7; perhaps TRBD2 as D (6 bases). V was pared by 1 base and J by 4 bases, with 12 bases between. Germline assignment: CDR1 SGHNT and CDR2 YYREEE (reference sequence). The CDR3 loop spans 14 amino acids. The CDR3 here is CASSLMGSGYEQYF. CDR3 DNA: TGTGCCAGCAGCTTGATGGGTAGCGGTTACGAGCAGTACTTC.

This clone was observed a few times. This chain uses TRBV7-3 with TRBJ1-6, with D possibly TRBD1 on 6 matching bases. The germline gives CDR1 SGHTA, CDR2 FQGTGA. Between the trimmed V and J ends, which lost 5 bases and 8 bases, there was a span of 16 bases. This CDR3 comprises 15 residues. In DNA, the CDR3 is TGTGCCAGCAGCCTACAGGGTGGGGGGGATTCACCCCTCCACTTT. Its translation is CASSLQGGGDSPLHF.

This clone was observed once. J is TRBJ2-1 and V is TRBV7-7, with D perhaps matching TRBD1 (6 bases). The V end was cut by 5 bases, the J end by 2 bases, with 16 bases between. Germline CDR1 is SSHAT and CDR2 is FNYEAQ (reference sequence). CDR3 length equals 16 residues. CDR3 protein: CASSPGTSLTYNEQFF. The DNA of the CDR3 is TGTGCCAGCAGCCCTGGGACAAGCCTTACCTACAATGAGCAGTTCTTC.

V and J are TRBV10-1 and TRBJ2-1; either TRBD1 or TRBD2 may fit D (5 bases each). This CDR3 spans 15 amino acids. With 5 bases removed from V and 7 bases from J, the gap between germline ends came to 18 bases. CDR1 and CDR2 from the germline V gene are WNHNN and SYGVQD (reference sequence). Here the CDR3 reads CASSRTLGPGNEQFF. In DNA form, the CDR3 reads TGCGCCAGCAGTAGAACTCTGGGACCAGGAAATGAGCAGTTCTTC.

The chain has TRBV6-2 or TRBV6-3 and TRBJ1-1; no clear D. Germline CDR1 reads MNHEY; CDR2 reads SVGEGT. The length of the CDR3 is 14 residues. V lost 0 bases to trimming and J lost 1 base, with 6 bases between them. The CDR3 DNA is TGTGCCAGCAGTTACTCTAGAGGGAACACTGAAGCTTTCTTT. Protein: CASSYSRGNTEAFF.

The gene calls are TRBV13 and TRBJ1-5, with D tentatively TRBD1 (5 bases). From germline, CDR1 is PRHDT and CDR2 FYEKMQ (reference sequence). Trimming took off 2 bases at V and 7 bases at J, with 18 bases between the two ends. This CDR3 is built from 16 residues. The CDR3 coding sequence is TGTGCCAGCAGCTTATCGCAGGGAAGGGTGCGGCAGCCCCAGCATTTT. Translation: CASSLSQGRVRQPQHF.